The next 14 T cell receptor beta chains were all read from a single sample in a study of T-cell memory formation after mild COVID-19. TCRdb called the 5' RACE reads again in MiXCR, with one record for every CDR3 protein. The profile shows about 38,000 distinct CDR3 sequences, more than 9.5% of them singletons. The sequenced material came from PBMCs or a T cell subset sorted from them (not recorded which). Every receptor here comes from a man younger than 30 who had mild COVID-19 (a few samples of this study predate the infection). Cell type and time point are not known.

In this sample, this clonotype turned up many times. The CDR3 coding sequence is TGCAGTGCTAGAGATTTGCGAGCGGGGGAGACAGAGACCCAGTACTTC. Its protein product is CSARDLRAGETETQYF. The rearrangement joins TRBV20-1 to TRBJ2-5, with 8 positions matching TRBD2. This CDR3 is 16 amino acids long. Germline lookup yields CDR1 DFQATT and CDR2 SNEGSKA (reference sequence). V lost 0 bases, J lost 4 bases, and 10 bases stayed unmatched.

This clonotype was detected only a few times. The chain links TRBV5-1 to TRBJ1-5; D might be TRBD1 (6 bases). This CDR3 spans 15 amino acids. Germline CDR1 is SGHRS and CDR2 is YFSETQ. Trimming took off 1 base at V and 5 bases at J, with 13 bases between the two ends. CDR3 sequence (DNA): TGCGCCAGCAGCTTGTTCTCAGGGGTCGATCAGCCCCAGCATTTT. This translates into CASSLFSGVDQPQHF.

This clonotype was detected ten times or more. The chain recombines TRBV7-2 with TRBJ1-2; no clear D gene. The germline V and J ends were trimmed by 2 bases and 6 bases, with 10 bases remaining between them. The CDR3 runs 13 residues. Per the germline V gene, CDR1 is SGHTA and CDR2 is FQGNSA. CDR3: CASSLWGGHGYTF. For the CDR3, the DNA is TGTGCCAGCAGCTTATGGGGAGGTCATGGCTACACCTTC.

This clonotype has at least ten counts. The V gene is TRBV6-2 or TRBV6-3, the J gene TRBJ1-1; TRBD1 aligns across 7 bases. CDR1 and CDR2 (germline): MNHEY, SVGEGT. CDR3 length equals 18 residues. V lost 0 bases to trimming and J lost 0 bases; unmatched junction nucleotides: 10. The CDR3 DNA reads TGTGCCAGCAGTTACTCTTCCAGGGGGGTTCGAATGAACACTGAAGCTTTCTTT. The encoded protein is CASSYSSRGVRMNTEAFF.

Ten or more counts support this clonotype. The V gene is TRBV5-1, the J gene TRBJ2-3, with TRBD2 matching over 10 bases. The germline V gene encodes CDR1 SGHRS and CDR2 YFSETQ. The CDR3 is 15 amino acids. V lost 3 bases to trimming and J lost 5 bases; unmatched junction nucleotides: 6. CDR3 DNA: TGCGCCAGCAGCTCCGGACTAGCGGTTGTAGATACGCAGTATTTT. As protein: CASSSGLAVVDTQYF.

There are many counts of this clonotype. The gene calls are TRBV12-3 or TRBV12-4 and TRBJ2-7, with 7 bases matching TRBD1. The ends lost 6 bases at V and 3 bases at J; junction bases unmatched: 17. CDR3 length: 17 residues. The CDR3 region is CASRPNRQGVGDYEQYF. DNA of the CDR3: TGTGCCAGCAGGCCTAACCGACAGGGTGTAGGGGACTACGAGCAGTACTTC.

This clonotype has a count of ten or more. The rearrangement links TRBV9 to TRBJ2-7; perhaps TRBD2 as D (5 bases). The germline V and J ends were trimmed by 0 bases and 7 bases, with 23 bases remaining between them. CDR1 and CDR2 (germline): SGDLS, YYNGEE. This CDR3 spans 17 amino acids. The CDR3 loop is CASSVAGRPSNPGEQYF. CDR3 nucleotides: TGTGCCAGCAGCGTAGCTGGGCGGCCTTCGAACCCGGGGGAGCAGTACTTC.

The chain employs TRBV27 and TRBJ2-5, with TRBD2 matching over 8 bases. In germline, CDR1 is MNHEY, CDR2 SMNVEV (reference sequence). V shed 5 bases, J shed 5 bases, and the junction held 7 bases outside the gene matches. The CDR3 runs to 14 residues. DNA of the CDR3: TGTGCCAGCAGTCGTCGGGGGGGCCGGGAGACCCAGTACTTC. Its protein is CASSRRGGRETQYF.

This clonotype was seen ten or more times. J is TRBJ2-3 and V is TRBV6-1; 10 nucleotides align to TRBD1. The V and J ends lost 4 bases and 10 bases, in that order; junction bases with no gene match: 8. CDR3 length equals 14 residues. Germline V lookup: CDR1 MNHNS, CDR2 SASEGT. The DNA of the CDR3 is TGTGCCAGCAGTGGGACAGGGGGTCGGGTTTCGCAGTATTTT. Translating it yields CASSGTGGRVSQYF.

This clonotype was detected many times. This rearrangement joins TRBV7-2 to TRBJ1-2, with D hard to call. This CDR3 has 15 amino acids. Looked up from germline, CDR1 is SGHTA and CDR2 is FQGNSA. V dropped 2 bases and J dropped 7 bases, with 17 bases sitting between them. CDR3 in amino acids: CASSLTELRARGYTF. In DNA form, the CDR3 reads TGTGCCAGCAGCTTAACGGAGCTAAGGGCCCGTGGCTACACCTTC.

This clonotype occurred many times. The V and J genes are TRBV5-4 and TRBJ2-2, with TRBD2 matching over 10 bases. CDR3 length: 15 residues. The germline CDR1 and CDR2 sequences are SGHNT and YYREEE (reference sequence). V was pared by 3 bases and J by 4 bases, with 3 bases of the junction left unmatched. In DNA form, the CDR3 reads TGTGCCAGCAGCTCGAGCGGGGGGGGCACCGGGGAGCTGTTTTTT. Translation: CASSSSGGGTGELFF.

The chain joins TRBV20-1 to TRBJ1-2; the D is unclear. Deletions cut 2 bases from V and 8 bases from J, with 9 bases between. Germline V CDR1 and CDR2: DFQATT, SNEGSKA (reference sequence). The CDR3 has 11 amino acids. The CDR3 sequence is CSARLLGGYTF. The DNA for the CDR3 is TGCAGTGCTAGACTCCTGGGAGGCTACACCTTC.

This clonotype was counted at least ten times. The gene calls are TRBV7-2 and TRBJ2-6; D uncertain. Trimming took 5 bases from V and 4 from J, leaving 12 bases between them. Germline V lookup: CDR1 SGHTA, CDR2 FQGNSA. The CDR3 covers 15 residues. The CDR3 nucleotides read TGTGCCAGCAGCCGAAACCCGTACGGGGCCAACGTCCTGACTTTC. It is translated as CASSRNPYGANVLTF.

V usage is TRBV7-9 and J usage is TRBJ2-1; 12 bases map to TRBD2. This CDR3 spans 17 amino acids. Germline lookup yields CDR1 SEHNR and CDR2 FQNEAQ (reference sequence). The trim removed 5 bases at V and 5 bases at J, leaving 10 bases unmatched. The CDR3, as DNA: TGTGCCAGCAGCACCCGTCTGACTAGCGGGGGTCACAATGAGCAGTTCTTC. Amino acids: CASSTRLTSGGHNEQFF.